These 5 T cell receptor beta chains were sequenced from one sample in a study of shared clonotypes between healthy human individuals. Clones were read by immunoSEQ multiplex PCR, and TCRdb kept only the in-frame ones, dropping some. Altogether around 500,000 clones are present, approximately 84% being singletons, with the ten largest covering roughly 13%. Specimen: PBMCs. The receptors here all came from a woman in her thirties or forties in good health. Some clones in this sample may be carry-over from other donors' samples.

The rearrangement uses TRBV11-2 and TRBJ1-4; D is undetermined. Germline assignment: CDR1 SGHAT and CDR2 FQNNGV. The CDR3 has 15 residues. V dropped 5 bases and J dropped 0 bases, with 10 bases sitting between them. This chain's CDR3 is CASSIRSATNEKLFF. The CDR3 nucleotides are TGTGCCAGCAGCATAAGAAGTGCAACTAATGAAAAACTGTTTTTT.

As for this clone: A single base separates this from a much larger clone, so it may be a read error. Different DNA sequences within this sample yield the same CDR3. The CDR3 reads CASSGESGGSYEQYF. The CDR3 DNA sequence: TGTGCCAGCAGTGGTGAGAGCGGGGGGTCCTACGAGCAGTACTTT. This chain uses TRBV6-1 with TRBJ2-7; 9 bases agree with TRBD2. The CDR3 is made up of 15 amino acids. Per the germline V gene, CDR1 is MNHNS and CDR2 is SASEGT.

This clone has a handful of counts. The chain combines TRBV2 with TRBJ1-2; TRBD1 matches at 8 bases. The germline CDR1 and CDR2 sequences are SNHLY and FYNNEI. The CDR3 totals 13 residues. J gave up 6 bases and V 3 bases, and 3 bases lay outside the gene matches. CDR3 in DNA: TGTGCCAGCAGTGAGACAGGGGCCGATGGCTACACCTTC. This sequence encodes CASSETGADGYTF.

V and J are TRBV7-6 and TRBJ2-5, with D unclear. Germline V gene lookup returns CDR1 SGHVS and CDR2 FNYEAQ. This CDR3 comprises 10 residues. V dropped 10 bases and J dropped 0 bases, with 3 bases sitting between them. The CDR3 is CATHQETQYF. The DNA for the CDR3 is TGTGCCACTCACCAAGAGACCCAGTACTTC.

This clone was found a few times. The chain is built from TRBV5-8 and TRBJ2-7; D possibly corresponds to TRBD1 (6 bases). The germline V gene has CDR1 SGHTS and CDR2 YDEGEE. The V end was cut by 7 bases, the J end by 5 bases, with 19 bases between. There are 14 residues in the CDR3. The CDR3 sequence: CASGPRRGENEQYF. The DNA for the CDR3 is TGTGCCAGCGGACCCCGCAGGGGAGAGAACGAGCAGTACTTC.